This T cell receptor beta chain is drawn from a study of lymphopenia after photon versus proton radiotherapy. About this clone itself: Its antigen remains unknown.

Findings and limits, study-wide: A bigger post-nadir fall in TCR diversity correlated inversely with survival time in deceased patients. Photon-treated patients lost naive T cells and TCR diversity; proton-treated stayed stable. After the lymphocyte nadir, photon-treated repertoires showed oligoclonal expansion, especially of CD8+ Temra cells. Only patients who died were analyzed for survival; proton advantage is unproven.

Method: immunoSEQ multiplex PCR; TCRdb's copy keeps in-frame clones and lacks some. Of 25,000 to 35,000 clones in the sample, over 85% were seen once. This TCR derives from a woman aged 50 to 60 with cholangiocarcinoma. The sample consisted of peripheral blood, taken from a patient treated with photon-based radiotherapy.

The CDR3 nucleotides are TGTGCCAGCAGCCAACAGGTGTATGAAAAACTGTTTTTT. Protein product: CASSQQVYEKLFF. The chain combines TRBV14 with TRBJ1-4; the D is unclear. In germline, CDR1 is SGHDN, CDR2 FVKESK. CDR3 size: 13 residues. The ends were cut back, 2 bases at V and 6 bases at J, with 7 bases in the middle.